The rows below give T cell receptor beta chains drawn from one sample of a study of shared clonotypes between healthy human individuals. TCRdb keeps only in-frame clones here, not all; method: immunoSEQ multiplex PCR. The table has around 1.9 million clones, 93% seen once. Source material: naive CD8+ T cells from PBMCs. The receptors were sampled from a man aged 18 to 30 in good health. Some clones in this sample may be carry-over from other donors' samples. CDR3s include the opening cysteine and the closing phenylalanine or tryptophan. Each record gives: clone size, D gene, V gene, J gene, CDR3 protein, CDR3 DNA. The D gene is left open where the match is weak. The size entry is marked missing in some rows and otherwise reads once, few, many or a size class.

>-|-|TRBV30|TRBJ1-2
CAWSVSRVWRGYTF
TGTGCCTGGAGTGTCAGCAGGGTTTGGAGGGGCTACACCTTC
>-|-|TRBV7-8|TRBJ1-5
CASSLERAQPQHF
TGTGCCAGCAGCTTAGAAAGGGCACAGCCCCAGCATTTT
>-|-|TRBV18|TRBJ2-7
CASSPSEGLAYEQYF
TGTGCCAGCTCACCCTCGGAGGGGTTGGCCTACGAGCAGTACTTC
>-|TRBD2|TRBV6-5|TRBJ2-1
CASSYLGTSGYNEQFF
TGTGCCAGCAGTTACTTGGGGACTAGCGGATACAATGAGCAGTTCTTC
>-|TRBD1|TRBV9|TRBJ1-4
CASSVEGGREKLFF
TGTGCCAGCAGCGTAGAAGGGGGCCGGGAAAAACTGTTTTTT
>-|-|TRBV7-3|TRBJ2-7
CASSPTGRDHEQYF
TGTGCCAGCAGCCCGACAGGGAGGGACCACGAGCAGTACTTC
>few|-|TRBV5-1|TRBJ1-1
CASSSGVTEAFF
TGCGCCAGCAGCTCAGGGGTCACTGAAGCTTTCTTT
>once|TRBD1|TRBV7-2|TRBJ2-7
CASSLDGTVWSYEQYF
TGTGCCAGCAGCTTAGACGGGACAGTTTGGAGCTACGAGCAGTACTTC
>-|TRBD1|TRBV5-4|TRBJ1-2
CASSQLDRVRGYTF
TGTGCCAGCAGCCAACTGGACAGGGTGCGTGGCTACACCTTC
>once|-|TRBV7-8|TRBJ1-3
CASSLPARRDTIYF
TGTGCCAGCAGCTTACCCGCCCGGCGGGACACCATATATTTT
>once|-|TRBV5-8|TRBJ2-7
CASSPVSSSYEQYF
TGTGCCAGCAGCCCGGTTTCGAGCTCCTACGAGCAGTACTTC
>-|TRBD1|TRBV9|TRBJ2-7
CASSVAGGMDEQYF
TGTGCCAGCAGCGTGGCAGGGGGCATGGACGAGCAGTACTTC
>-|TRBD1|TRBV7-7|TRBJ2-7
CASSPGQGAYEQYF
TGTGCCAGCAGCCCCGGCCAGGGGGCCTACGAGCAGTACTTC
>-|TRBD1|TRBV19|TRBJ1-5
CASNRGSNQPQHF
TGTGCCAGCAACAGGGGAAGCAATCAGCCCCAGCATTTT
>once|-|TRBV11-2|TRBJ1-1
CASSFHPGQNTEAFF
TGTGCCAGCAGCTTTCACCCCGGACAGAACACTGAAGCTTTCTTT
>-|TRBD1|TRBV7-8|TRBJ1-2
CASWDRGDGYGYTF
TGTGCCAGCTGGGACAGGGGTGATGGCTATGGCTACACCTTC
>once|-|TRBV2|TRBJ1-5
CASSDPRGGRGNQPQHF
TGTGCCAGCAGCGACCCGCGGGGGGGGCGAGGCAATCAGCCCCAGCATTTT
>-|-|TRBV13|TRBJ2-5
CASSLGPLTKETQYF
TGTGCCAGCAGCTTAGGTCCACTAACGAAAGAGACCCAGTACTTC
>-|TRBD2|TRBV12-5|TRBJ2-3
CASGLVRDYSGGTDTQYF
TGTGCTAGTGGTTTGGTACGGGACTACAGTGGGGGCACAGATACGCAGTATTTT
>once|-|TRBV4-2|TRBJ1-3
CASSQDELGSSGNTIYF
TGTGCCAGCAGCCAAGATGAGTTAGGCAGCTCTGGAAACACCATATATTTT
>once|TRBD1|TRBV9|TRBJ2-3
CASSDRDRAYTQYF
TGTGCCAGCAGCGACCGGGACAGGGCATATACGCAGTATTTT
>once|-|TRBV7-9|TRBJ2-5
CASSFRGQETQYF
TGTGCCAGCAGCTTCCGGGGACAAGAGACCCAGTACTTC
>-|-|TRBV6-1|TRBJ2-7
CASSESTVASYEQYF
TGTGCCAGCAGTGAAAGCACAGTCGCCTCCTACGAGCAGTACTTC
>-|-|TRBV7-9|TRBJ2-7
CASRGPDEQYF
TGTGCCAGCAGGGGACCGGACGAGCAGTACTTC
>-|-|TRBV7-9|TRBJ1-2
CASSSPPQGVHYGYTF
TGTGCCAGCAGCTCCCCCCCACAGGGCGTCCACTATGGCTACACCTTC
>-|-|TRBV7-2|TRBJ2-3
CASSLGAAPTDTQYF
TGTGCCAGCAGCTTAGGGGCCGCTCCCACAGATACGCAGTATTTT